The 15 T cell receptor beta chains listed next were all sequenced from one sample in a study of T cells in Graves' hyperthyroidism and ophthalmopathy. The CDR3 regions of TCR beta were amplified from RNA transcripts. First-round RT-PCR with HTBI primers amplified the TCR CDR3 region. TCRdb re-called the multiplex PCR reads through MiXCR, storing one row per CDR3 protein. The sample gives hundreds of thousands of distinct CDR3 sequences, over 15% of which show up once; around 19% is in the top ten. Material for sequencing was blood. These receptors came from a woman aged 18-30 years with Graves' hyperthyroidism.

This clonotype was seen at least ten times. This chain links TRBV20-1 with TRBJ1-1; 9 positions match TRBD1. The CDR3 runs 13 residues. Looked up from germline, CDR1 is DFQATT and CDR2 is SNEGSKA (reference sequence). The junction had 2 bases not matched to a gene; V was cut back by 5 bases and J by 1 base. CDR3 sequence reads: CSAAQGANTEAFF. The DNA of the CDR3 is TGCAGTGCTGCACAGGGGGCGAACACTGAAGCTTTCTTT.

This clonotype was picked up many times. The rearrangement links TRBV20-1 to TRBJ1-2; D gene unclear. This CDR3 region has 10 residues. V was clipped by 6 bases and J by 3 bases, with 5 bases between them. The germline CDR1 and CDR2 sequences are DFQATT and SNEGSKA (reference sequence). The CDR3: CSAADYGYTF. CDR3 DNA sequence: TGCAGTGCAGCGGACTATGGCTACACCTTC.

The rearrangement joins TRBV18 to TRBJ2-1; 11 bases map to TRBD2. The germline gives CDR1 KGHSH, CDR2 LQKENI. Germline trimming cut 3 bases from V and 11 bases from J; bases unmatched to any gene: 6. This CDR3 region has 14 residues. This CDR3 reads CASSPKTSGTKQFF. CDR3 nucleotide sequence: TGTGCCAGCTCACCGAAGACTAGCGGGACAAAGCAGTTCTTC.

This chain uses TRBV19 with TRBJ2-6; the D gene could be TRBD1 or TRBD2 (5 bases each). Per the germline V gene, CDR1 is LNHDA and CDR2 is SQIVND (reference sequence). V lost 7 bases and J lost 4, with 20 bases in between. The CDR3 covers 17 residues. CDR3 protein: CASIRKGRPGGANVLTF. CDR3 nucleotide sequence: TGTGCCAGTATCCGTAAGGGGCGCCCGGGGGGGGCCAACGTCCTGACTTTC.

This clonotype was recorded many times. The gene calls are TRBV24-1 and TRBJ1-5; D unclear. This CDR3 spans 16 amino acids. The germline V and J ends were trimmed by 3 bases and 3 bases, with 14 bases remaining between them. Per germline, CDR1 KGHDR and CDR2 SFDVKD. For the CDR3, the DNA is TGTGCCACCAGTGATCGCTCTGAACTGCCCAATCAGCCCCAGCATTTT. Translated: CATSDRSELPNQPQHF.

Ten or more counts support this clonotype. The CDR3 coding sequence is TGTGCCAGCAGAGGGACTAGCGGTTTCTACGAGCAGTACTTC. This encodes CASRGTSGFYEQYF. The chain is built from TRBV6-1 and TRBJ2-7; 11 nucleotides match TRBD2. Trimming removed 6 bases from V and 3 bases from J; junction bases left unmatched: 4. CDR1 is MNHNS, CDR2 SASEGT, per germline. The CDR3 covers 14 residues.

This clonotype has more than one count but fewer than ten. This chain connects TRBV7-9 to TRBJ2-7, with no clear D. Trimming shortened V by 1 base and J by 5 bases, and 9 bases separated the two germline ends. The CDR3 sequence is 13 residues long. Germline values: CDR1 SEHNR, CDR2 FQNEAQ (reference sequence). Here the CDR3 DNA reads TGTGCCAGCAGCTTAGGTAACGGTCACGAGCAGTACTTC. Protein: CASSLGNGHEQYF.

This chain connects TRBV27 to TRBJ1-2; 7 nucleotides align to TRBD1. V trimming: 2 bases; J trimming: 6 bases; junction bases outside the gene matches: 3. The length of the CDR3 is 13 residues. Germline CDR1 is MNHEY and CDR2 is SMNVEV (reference sequence). The CDR3 sequence is CASSLSQGDGYTF. The CDR3 nucleotides read TGTGCCAGCAGTTTAAGCCAGGGGGATGGCTACACCTTC.

This clonotype appeared a few times. V is TRBV19 and J is TRBJ1-4; D not certain. V dropped 3 bases and J dropped 8 bases, with 16 bases sitting between them. CDR1 is LNHDA and CDR2 is SQIVND in the germline V gene (reference sequence). CDR3 length: 15 amino acids. The CDR3 is CASSINGGLGEKLFF. Written as DNA, the CDR3 is TGTGCCAGTAGTATCAATGGAGGGTTGGGGGAAAAACTGTTTTTT.

This clonotype was counted only a few times. The chain is built from TRBV25-1 and TRBJ2-2; a weak D match, TRBD1 (5 bases). The CDR3 covers 15 residues. CDR1 is MGHDK and CDR2 is SYGVNS in the germline V gene. Trimming took 1 base from V and 7 from J, leaving 13 bases between them. The CDR3 protein is CASSEFGRVNGELFF. DNA for the CDR3: TGTGCCAGCAGTGAATTTGGCAGGGTGAACGGGGAGCTGTTTTTT.

This clonotype was observed at least ten times. The chain has TRBV5-1 and TRBJ2-1; D might be TRBD1 (6 bases). CDR1 and CDR2 from the germline V gene are SGHRS and YFSETQ. The CDR3 totals 15 residues. Between the trimmed V and J ends, which lost 0 bases and 2 bases, there was a span of 9 bases. The CDR3 nucleotides are TGCGCCAGCAGCTTGGATGGGACAACCTACAATGAGCAGTTCTTC. This codes for CASSLDGTTYNEQFF.

This clonotype was detected only a few times. This chain uses TRBV6-2 or TRBV6-3 with TRBJ1-2; tentative D call: TRBD1 (6 bases). V lost 6 bases and J 5 bases, leaving 13 bases between the germline ends. The germline CDR1 and CDR2 sequences are MNHEY and SVGEGT. The CDR3 has 13 residues. In DNA, the CDR3 is TGTGCCAGCAGGGATCCCGGGACATATGGCTACACCTTC. Amino acid sequence: CASRDPGTYGYTF.

The table lists this clonotype with many counts. The CDR3 loop is CASSATRGRGREQYF. CDR3 DNA: TGTGCCAGCAGCGCGACGAGGGGGAGGGGCCGCGAGCAGTACTTC. The chain carries TRBV11-2 and TRBJ2-7; TRBD2 might be the D (7 bases). Per germline, CDR1 SGHAT and CDR2 FQNNGV. This CDR3 spans 15 amino acids. V lost 5 bases and J lost 6, with 20 bases in between.

The V gene is TRBV5-1, the J gene TRBJ1-2; D perhaps matches TRBD1 (6 bases). Trimming left V 2 bases short and J 2 bases short, with 16 bases between. CDR3 length: 16 residues. Germline lookup yields CDR1 SGHRS and CDR2 YFSETQ. In DNA, the CDR3 is TGCGCCAGCAGCTTTAATGTTGACAGGTCCAACTATGGCTACACCTTC. Its protein is CASSFNVDRSNYGYTF.

This clonotype was recorded at least ten times. The chain employs TRBV27 and TRBJ2-6, with 8 bases matching TRBD2. The CDR3 contains 20 residues. V shed 4 bases, J shed 0 bases, and the junction held 14 bases outside the gene matches. Germline V gives CDR1 MNHEY, CDR2 SMNVEV (reference sequence). As DNA, the CDR3 is TGTGCCAGCAGTTCCAAGAACGGGAGGGACAACATCTCTGGGGCCAACGTCCTGACTTTC. This encodes CASSSKNGRDNISGANVLTF.